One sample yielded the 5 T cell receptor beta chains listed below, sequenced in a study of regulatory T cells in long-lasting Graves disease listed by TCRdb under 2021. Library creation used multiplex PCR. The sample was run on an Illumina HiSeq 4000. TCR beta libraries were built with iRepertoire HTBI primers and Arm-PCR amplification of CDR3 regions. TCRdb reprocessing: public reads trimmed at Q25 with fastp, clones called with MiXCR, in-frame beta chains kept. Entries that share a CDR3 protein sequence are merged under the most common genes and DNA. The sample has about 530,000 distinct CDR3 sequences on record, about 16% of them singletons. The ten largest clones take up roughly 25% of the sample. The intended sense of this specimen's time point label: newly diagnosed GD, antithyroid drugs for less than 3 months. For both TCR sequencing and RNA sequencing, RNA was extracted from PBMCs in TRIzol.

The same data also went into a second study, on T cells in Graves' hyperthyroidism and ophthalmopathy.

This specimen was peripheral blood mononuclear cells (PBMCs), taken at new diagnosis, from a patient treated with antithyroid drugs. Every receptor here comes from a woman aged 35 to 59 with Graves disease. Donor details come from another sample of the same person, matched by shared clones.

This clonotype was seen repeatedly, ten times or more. CDR3 sequence reads: CASSPPRGTEQETQYF. The CDR3 region has the DNA TGTGCCAGCAGCCCGCCCCGAGGGACGGAGCAAGAGACCCAGTACTTC. The chain recombines TRBV7-9 with TRBJ2-5; D tentatively reads TRBD1 or TRBD2 (5 bases each). With 5 bases removed from V and 2 bases from J, the gap between germline ends came to 18 bases. In germline, CDR1 is SEHNR, CDR2 FQNEAQ (reference sequence). The CDR3 runs 16 residues.

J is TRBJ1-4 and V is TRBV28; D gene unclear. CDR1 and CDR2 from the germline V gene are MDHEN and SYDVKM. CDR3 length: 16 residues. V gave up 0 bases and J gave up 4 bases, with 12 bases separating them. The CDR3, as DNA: TGTGCCAGCAGTTTATGGTCGCCAGGAATTAATGAAAAACTGTTTTTT. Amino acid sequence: CASSLWSPGINEKLFF.

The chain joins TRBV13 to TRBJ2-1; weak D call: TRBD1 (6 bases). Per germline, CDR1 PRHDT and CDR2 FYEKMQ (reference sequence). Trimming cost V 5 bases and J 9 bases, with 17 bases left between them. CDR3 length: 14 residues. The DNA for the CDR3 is TGTGCCAGCAGCATATTCCGGGACAACGGTGAGCAGTTCTTC. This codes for CASSIFRDNGEQFF.

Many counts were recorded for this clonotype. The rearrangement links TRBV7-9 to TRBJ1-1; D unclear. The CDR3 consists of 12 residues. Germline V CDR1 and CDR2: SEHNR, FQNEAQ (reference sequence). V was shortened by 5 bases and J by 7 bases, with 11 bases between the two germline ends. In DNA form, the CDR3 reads TGTGCCAGCAGCCCGGGGTACCGTGAAGCTTTCTTT. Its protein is CASSPGYREAFF.

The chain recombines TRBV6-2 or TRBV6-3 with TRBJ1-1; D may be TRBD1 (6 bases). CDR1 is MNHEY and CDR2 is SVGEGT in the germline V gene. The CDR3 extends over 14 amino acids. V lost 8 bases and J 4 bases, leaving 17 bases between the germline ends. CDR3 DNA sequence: TGTGCCAGCTCCCACCAGGGGAGAAGCACTGAAGCTTTCTTT. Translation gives CASSHQGRSTEAFF.